This record covers a single T cell receptor beta chain. This sample is drawn from a study of shared clonotypes between healthy human individuals. TCRdb's copy holds only in-frame clones and misses some; the assay was immunoSEQ multiplex PCR. The repertoire holds 2,500,000 or so clones, with approximately 93% as singletons. The specimen was naive CD4+ T cells from PBMCs. Specified subset: CD45RA+ positively selected. This TCR derives from a man between 18 and 29 years old in good health. Some clones in this sample may be carry-over from other donors' samples.

Here the CDR3 DNA reads TGTGCCAGTAGCGACGAACCGGGATTTGAAAACACCATATATTTT. This encodes CASSDEPGFENTIYF. This sequence joins TRBV19 and TRBJ1-3; D remains ambiguous. The ends were cut back, 6 bases at V and 6 bases at J, with 18 bases in the middle. The CDR3 spans 15 residues. The germline V gene encodes CDR1 LNHDA and CDR2 SQIVND (reference sequence).